Below are 28 T cell receptor beta chains sequenced from a single sample in a study of CD8+CD57+ T cells in acquired aplastic anemia. CDR3 and TCR beta VDJ profiling relied on a genomic DNA template. TCRdb called the reads again in MiXCR, with one record for every CDR3 protein. The data hold 200,000 to 250,000 distinct CDR3 sequences, with about 59% observed a single time. Sequenced sample: sorted CD4+, CD8+, or CD8+CD57+ T cells (not recorded which) from PBMCs. The origin of the receptors is a human donor in good health.

This clonotype was seen a single time. V is TRBV7-9 and J is TRBJ2-2, with no clear D. The germline V gene has CDR1 SEHNR and CDR2 FQNEAQ (reference sequence). Trimming pared 4 bases from V and 0 bases from J, leaving 15 bases between. This CDR3 has 17 residues. The DNA of the CDR3 is TGTGCCAGCAGCTCGGCCCTTGGCGGAACGAACACCGGGGAGCTGTTTTTT. This gives the protein CASSSALGGTNTGELFF. Together with reference TRBV7-9 and TRBJ2-2, the CDR3 gives the full variable domain: DTGVSQNPRHKITKRGQNVTFRCDPISEHNRLYWYRQTLGQGPEFLTYFQNEAQLEKSRLLSDRFSAERPKGSFSTLEIQRTEQGDSAMYLCASSSALGGTNTGELFFGEGSRLTVL.

Here the CDR3 DNA reads TGTGCCAGCTCATCCACAGGGGTCGGCTACACCTTC. Residues: CASSSTGVGYTF. This chain joins TRBV9 and TRBJ1-2, with 7 bases matching TRBD1. Per germline, CDR1 SGDLS and CDR2 YYNGEE. This CDR3 is built from 12 residues. The V and J ends lost 7 bases and 8 bases, in that order; junction bases with no gene match: 8.

The table lists this clonotype with a count of one. J is TRBJ2-2 and V is TRBV29-1, with 14 bases fitting TRBD2. Germline trimming cut 7 bases from V and 6 bases from J; bases unmatched to any gene: 7. Germline CDR1 SQVTM, CDR2 ANQGSEA. The CDR3 covers 15 residues. The CDR3: CSGLGLAGVPGELFF. In DNA, the CDR3 is TGCAGCGGATTGGGACTAGCGGGGGTACCCGGGGAGCTGTTTTTT.

This clonotype was seen more than once but under ten times. The rearrangement uses TRBV29-1 and TRBJ2-7; 7 bases match TRBD1. The germline gives CDR1 SQVTM, CDR2 ANQGSEA. With 4 bases clipped from V and 2 bases from J, the junction kept 5 bases outside the gene matches. The CDR3 spans 13 residues. The CDR3 here is CSVVTGTAYEQYF. The CDR3 DNA reads as TGCAGCGTTGTGACAGGGACAGCCTACGAGCAGTACTTC.

This clonotype has more than one count but fewer than ten. The V gene is TRBV10-3, the J gene TRBJ1-3, with TRBD1 identical over 8 bases. The CDR3 length is 14 residues. V was clipped by 6 bases and J by 4 bases; unmatched bases: 5. Germline V gene lookup returns CDR1 ENHRY and CDR2 SYGVKD. The CDR3: CAISGQGVGNTIYF. The CDR3 region has the DNA TGTGCCATCAGCGGACAGGGAGTCGGAAACACCATATATTTT.

The chain couples TRBV29-1 to TRBJ1-4; D gene unclear. V lost 5 bases, J lost 0 bases, and 13 bases lay in between. The germline gives CDR1 SQVTM, CDR2 ANQGSEA. The length of the CDR3 is 15 residues. CDR3 in amino acids: CSVQRIDATNEKLFF. The CDR3 DNA follows: TGCAGCGTTCAGCGGATCGATGCAACTAATGAAAAACTGTTTTTT.

The J gene is TRBJ1-3, the V gene TRBV2, with D perhaps TRBD1 (5 bases). Germline V gives CDR1 SNHLY, CDR2 FYNNEI. The V end was cut by 1 base, the J end by 2 bases, with 9 bases between. The CDR3 sequence is 15 residues long. For the CDR3, the DNA is TGTGCCAGCAGTGAAGGAAGAGGGGCTGGAAACACCATATATTTT. Translated, it gives CASSEGRGAGNTIYF.

Comment on this clonotype: Possible read error: a much larger clone is one base away. The CDR3 here is CVSSFRLAGVNEQYF. The CDR3 nucleotides read TGTGTCAGCAGTTTCCGGCTAGCGGGAGTCAACGAGCAGTACTTC. The chain carries TRBV12-3 or TRBV12-4 and TRBJ2-7, with 10 positions matching TRBD2. This CDR3 comprises 15 residues.

This clonotype has at least ten counts. The rearrangement joins TRBV14 to TRBJ2-2; D is undetermined. The CDR3 is 15 residues long. Germline values: CDR1 SGHDN, CDR2 FVKESK. Trimming took 0 bases from V and 1 from J, leaving 6 bases between them. The CDR3 region has the DNA TGTGCCAGCAGCCAAGATTGCAGGAACACCGGGGAGCTGTTTTTT. Amino acid sequence: CASSQDCRNTGELFF.

This rearrangement joins TRBV25-1 to TRBJ2-1, with TRBD1 identical over 7 bases. Trimming cost V 5 bases and J 1 base; bases outside gene matches: 5. Germline CDR1 reads MGHDK; CDR2 reads SYGVNS. The CDR3 covers 15 residues. For the CDR3, the DNA is TGTGCCAGCAGTCCCCGGACAGGTTCCTACAATGAGCAGTTCTTC. Translating it yields CASSPRTGSYNEQFF.

V gene TRBV10-3 combines with J gene TRBJ1-5; 7 nucleotides line up with TRBD1. Germline-derived CDR1 and CDR2 are ENHRY and SYGVKD. This CDR3 comprises 14 residues. The V segment lost 3 bases and the J segment 4 bases; nucleotides outside the gene matches: 3. CDR3 coding DNA: TGTGCCATCAGTGAAGACAGGGTTAATCAGCCCCAGCATTTT. Its translation: CAISEDRVNQPQHF.

The chain couples TRBV12-3 or TRBV12-4 to TRBJ2-7; weak D call: TRBD1 (6 bases). This CDR3 spans 14 amino acids. Trimming removed 5 bases at V and 2 bases at J, with 13 bases between. The CDR3 nucleotides are TGTGCCAGCAGTGCTCACAGGGATCCCTACGAGCAGTACTTC. Its protein is CASSAHRDPYEQYF.

The rearrangement uses TRBV7-3 and TRBJ1-5; D is unresolved. The CDR3 is 13 amino acids. With 4 bases removed from V and 3 bases from J, the gap between germline ends came to 7 bases. The germline gives CDR1 SGHTA, CDR2 FQGTGA. CDR3 sequence: CASSSQANQPQHF. The CDR3 DNA sequence: TGTGCCAGCAGCTCCCAAGCCAATCAGCCCCAGCATTTT.

At least ten counts were recorded for this clonotype. V gene TRBV24-1 combines with J gene TRBJ2-1; D might be TRBD1 or TRBD2, each matching 5 bases. Germline values: CDR1 KGHDR, CDR2 SFDVKD. V was shortened by 4 bases and J by 3 bases, with 12 bases between the two germline ends. The CDR3 consists of 15 residues. DNA for the CDR3: TGTGCCACCAGTGAGGGACGAGCCTACTACAATGAGCAGTTCTTC. It is translated as CATSEGRAYYNEQFF.

The chain has TRBV7-8 and TRBJ1-1; D is unresolved. Germline V gene sequence: CDR1 SGHVS, CDR2 FQNEAQ. This CDR3 has 16 amino acids. Between the trimmed V and J ends, which lost 2 bases and 0 bases, there was a span of 13 bases. CDR3: CASSLRSAVLNTEAFF. The CDR3 region has the DNA TGTGCCAGCAGCTTAAGGTCGGCGGTTTTGAACACTGAAGCTTTCTTT.

This chain connects TRBV20-1 to TRBJ1-2; perhaps TRBD1 as D (6 bases). The V and J ends lost 6 bases and 6 bases respectively, with 17 bases between them. This CDR3 is built from 13 residues. Germline CDR1 is DFQATT and CDR2 is SNEGSKA (reference sequence). CDR3 amino acids: CSASRLQGHGYTF. CDR3 in DNA: TGCAGTGCGAGCCGCCTACAGGGCCATGGCTACACCTTC.

The chain is built from TRBV29-1 and TRBJ2-7, with D tentatively TRBD1 (6 bases). The germline CDR1 and CDR2 sequences are SQVTM and ANQGSEA. This CDR3 has 14 amino acids. Deletions cut 3 bases from V and 0 bases from J, with 12 bases between. The CDR3 here is CSVEMGHLSYEQYF. The CDR3, as DNA: TGCAGCGTTGAGATGGGACACCTCTCCTACGAGCAGTACTTC.

This clonotype has more than one count but fewer than ten. This chain uses TRBV24-1 with TRBJ1-1; 9 bases agree with TRBD1. Germline values: CDR1 KGHDR, CDR2 SFDVKD. This CDR3 has 13 residues. Unmatched junction bases numbered 7, after V lost 4 bases and J lost 11 bases. The CDR3 sequence: CATSDPGTGFAFF. In DNA, the CDR3 is TGTGCCACCAGTGACCCCGGGACAGGGTTCGCTTTCTTT.

The V gene is TRBV14, the J gene TRBJ1-2; weak D call: TRBD1 (5 bases). Deletions cut 2 bases from V and 7 bases from J, with 8 bases between. CDR1 is SGHDN and CDR2 is FVKESK in the germline V gene. This CDR3 is 12 amino acids long. CDR3 loop: CASSQTGFGYTF. The CDR3 nucleotides are TGTGCCAGCAGCCAAACAGGATTTGGCTACACCTTC.

With respect to this clonotype: Germline is not matched at one junction end, which may reflect a read error. V gene TRBV15 combines with J gene TRBJ2-3; 7 bases fit TRBD1. CDR1 is LNHNV and CDR2 is YYDKDF in the germline V gene (reference sequence). The CDR3 runs to 16 residues. The CDR3 bases are TGTGCCGCCAGCAGAGGGGGCACCCTTCGGACAGATACGCAGTATTTT. Translation gives CAASRGGTLRTDTQYF.

The V call is TRBV25-1, the J call TRBJ2-1; D may be TRBD1 (5 bases). This CDR3 is built from 15 residues. The germline V gene encodes CDR1 MGHDK and CDR2 SYGVNS. V lost 2 bases to trimming and J lost 2 bases, with 10 bases between them. The CDR3 DNA is TGTGCCAGCAGTGAAAACGACAGACCCTACAATGAGCAGTTCTTC. Its translation is CASSENDRPYNEQFF.

The chain links TRBV20-1 to TRBJ2-6, with D unclear. Trimming removed 1 base at V and 3 bases at J, with 7 bases between. The CDR3 is 14 amino acids. Germline assignment: CDR1 DFQATT and CDR2 SNEGSKA (reference sequence). CDR3 sequence: CSARGRGGANVLTF. In nucleotides, the CDR3 is TGCAGTGCTAGAGGACGAGGTGGGGCCAACGTCCTGACTTTC.

This clonotype was seen ten or more times. V gene TRBV19 combines with J gene TRBJ2-7, with 7 bases matching TRBD2. CDR3 length: 14 amino acids. In germline, CDR1 is LNHDA, CDR2 SQIVND (reference sequence). Trimming removed 6 bases from V and 2 bases from J; junction bases left unmatched: 7. The CDR3 region has the DNA TGTGCCAGTAGCCATAGCGGGTTTCCCTACGAGCAGTACTTC. It specifies CASSHSGFPYEQYF. Full variable domain (outside the CDR3, taken from reference TRBV19 and TRBJ2-7): DGGITQSPKYLFRKEGQNVTLSCEQNLNHDAMYWYRQDPGQGLRLIYYSQIVNDFQKGDIAEGYSVSREKKESFPLTVTSAQKNPTAFYLCASSHSGFPYEQYFGPGTRLTVT.

This clonotype was observed many times. The chain links TRBV14 to TRBJ2-2; D tentatively reads TRBD1 or TRBD2 (5 bases each). The germline V and J ends were trimmed by 0 bases and 3 bases, with 14 bases remaining between them. CDR1 and CDR2 (germline): SGHDN, FVKESK. CDR3 length: 17 residues. CDR3 nucleotide sequence: TGTGCCAGCAGCCAAGATCAAGGGGACGTGTACACCGGGGAGCTGTTTTTT. The encoded protein is CASSQDQGDVYTGELFF. Full variable domain (outside the CDR3, taken from reference TRBV14 and TRBJ2-2): EAGVTQFPSHSVIEKGQTVTLRCDPISGHDNLYWYRRVMGKEIKFLLHFVKESKQDESGMPNNRFLAERTGGTYSTLKVQPAELEDSGVYFCASSQDQGDVYTGELFFGEGSRLTVL.

The chain uses TRBV5-6 and TRBJ2-1; possibly TRBD2 for D (6 bases). This CDR3 region has 16 residues. Trimming removed 1 base from V and 1 base from J, with 12 bases in between. CDR1 and CDR2 from the germline V gene are SGHDT and YYEEEE. This CDR3 reads CASSLPAGMSYNEQFF. DNA for the CDR3: TGTGCCAGCAGCTTGCCAGCGGGTATGTCCTACAATGAGCAGTTCTTC.

This clonotype came up many times. The chain links TRBV6-1 to TRBJ2-7; tentatively, D is TRBD1 or TRBD2 (5 bases each). Germline-derived CDR1 and CDR2 are MNHNS and SASEGT. The CDR3 loop spans 15 amino acids. Trimming left V 8 bases short and J 3 bases short, with 20 bases between. The CDR3 DNA follows: TGTGCCAGCTCGAACCCCCGGGACGTGAACTACGAGCAGTACTTC. It codes for CASSNPRDVNYEQYF.

This clonotype has ten or more counts. The chain is built from TRBV6-2 or TRBV6-3 and TRBJ1-1, with D unresolved. The CDR3 is 13 amino acids. V was trimmed by 7 bases and J by 1 base, leaving 10 bases between them. Germline V lookup: CDR1 MNHEY, CDR2 SVGEGT. CDR3 sequence: CASTDPGNTEAFF. Here the CDR3 DNA reads TGTGCCAGCACCGACCCGGGGAACACTGAAGCTTTCTTT.

The V call is TRBV2, the J call TRBJ1-6; tentative D call: TRBD1 (5 bases). V lost 6 bases and J 1 base, leaving 10 bases between the germline ends. In germline, CDR1 is SNHLY, CDR2 FYNNEI. CDR3 length: 15 amino acids. The CDR3 DNA reads TGTGCCAGCAGCGGAGGGGCATCCTATAATTCACCCCTCCACTTT. Translated, it gives CASSGGASYNSPLHF.